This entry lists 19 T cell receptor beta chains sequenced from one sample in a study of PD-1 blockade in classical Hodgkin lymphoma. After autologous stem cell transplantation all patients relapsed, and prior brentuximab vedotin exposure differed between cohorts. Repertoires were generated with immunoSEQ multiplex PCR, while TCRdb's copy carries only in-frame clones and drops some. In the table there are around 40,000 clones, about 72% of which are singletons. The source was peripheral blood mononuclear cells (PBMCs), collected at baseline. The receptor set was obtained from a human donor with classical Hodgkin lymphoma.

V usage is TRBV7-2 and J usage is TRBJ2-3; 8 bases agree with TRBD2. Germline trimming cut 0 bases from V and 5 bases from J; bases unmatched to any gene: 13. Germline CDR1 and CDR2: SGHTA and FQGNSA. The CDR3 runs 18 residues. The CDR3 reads CASSLAGRRGGREDTQYF. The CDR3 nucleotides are TGTGCCAGCAGCTTAGCAGGTCGTCGGGGGGGGCGTGAAGATACGCAGTATTTT.

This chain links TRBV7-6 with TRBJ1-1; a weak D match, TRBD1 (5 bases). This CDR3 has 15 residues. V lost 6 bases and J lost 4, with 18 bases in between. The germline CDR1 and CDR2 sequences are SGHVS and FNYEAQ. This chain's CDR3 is CASSRSDSFSTEAFF. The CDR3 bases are TGTGCCAGCAGTCGTTCCGACAGCTTCTCCACTGAAGCTTTCTTT.

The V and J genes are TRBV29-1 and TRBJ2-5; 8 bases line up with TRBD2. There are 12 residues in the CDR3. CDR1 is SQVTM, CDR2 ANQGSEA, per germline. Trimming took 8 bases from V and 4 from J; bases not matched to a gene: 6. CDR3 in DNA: TGCAGCCCTAGCAGCGGGAGAGAGACCCAGTACTTC. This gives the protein CSPSSGRETQYF.

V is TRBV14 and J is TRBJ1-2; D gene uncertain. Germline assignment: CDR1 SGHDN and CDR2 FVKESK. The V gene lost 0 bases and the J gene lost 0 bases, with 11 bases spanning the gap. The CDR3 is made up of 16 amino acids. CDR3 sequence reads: CASSQDISPSNYGYTF. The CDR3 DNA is TGTGCCAGCAGCCAAGACATCTCCCCATCTAACTATGGCTACACCTTC.

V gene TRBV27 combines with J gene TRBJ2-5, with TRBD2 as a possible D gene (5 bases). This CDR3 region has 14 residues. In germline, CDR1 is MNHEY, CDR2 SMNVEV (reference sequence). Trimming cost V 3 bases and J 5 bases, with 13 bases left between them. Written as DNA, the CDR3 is TGTGCCAGCAGTTTGAAGGGTCGGAGGGAGACCCAGTACTTC. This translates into CASSLKGRRETQYF.

The CDR3 loop is CASSLSVFAVSEAFF. CDR3 DNA sequence: TGTGCCAGCAGTTTATCGGTGTTTGCAGTCAGCGAAGCTTTCTTT. The chain employs TRBV27 and TRBJ1-1; D gene ambiguous. The germline V gene encodes CDR1 MNHEY and CDR2 SMNVEV (reference sequence). This CDR3 spans 15 amino acids. Trimming stripped 0 bases from V and 8 bases from J, with 16 bases between.

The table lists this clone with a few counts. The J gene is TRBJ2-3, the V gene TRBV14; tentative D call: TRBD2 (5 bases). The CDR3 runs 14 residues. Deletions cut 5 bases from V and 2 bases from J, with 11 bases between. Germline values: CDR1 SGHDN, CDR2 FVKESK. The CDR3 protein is CASSTDWLTDTQYF. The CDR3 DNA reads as TGTGCCAGCAGCACGGACTGGCTCACAGATACGCAGTATTTT. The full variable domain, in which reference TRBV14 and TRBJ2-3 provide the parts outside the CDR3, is EAGVTQFPSHSVIEKGQTVTLRCDPISGHDNLYWYRRVMGKEIKFLLHFVKESKQDESGMPNNRFLAERTGGTYSTLKVQPAELEDSGVYFCASSTDWLTDTQYFGPGTRLTVL.

In nucleotides, the CDR3 is TGTGCCAGCACCCTTGGGGGTTTGAATCAGCCCCAGCATTTT. Residues: CASTLGGLNQPQHF. The rearrangement joins TRBV7-2 to TRBJ1-5, with D tentatively TRBD1 (5 bases). Trimming left V 7 bases short and J 4 bases short, with 14 bases between. Germline-derived CDR1 and CDR2 are SGHTA and FQGNSA. There are 14 residues in the CDR3.

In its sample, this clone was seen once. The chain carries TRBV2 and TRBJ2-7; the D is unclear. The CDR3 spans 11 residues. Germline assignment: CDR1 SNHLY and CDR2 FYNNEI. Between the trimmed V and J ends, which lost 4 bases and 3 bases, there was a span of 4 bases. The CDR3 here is CASSGGYEQYF. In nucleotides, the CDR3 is TGTGCCAGCAGTGGGGGCTACGAGCAGTACTTC. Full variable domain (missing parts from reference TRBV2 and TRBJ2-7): EPEVTQTPSHQVTQMGQEVILRCVPISNHLYFYWYRQILGQKVEFLVSFYNNEISEKSEIFDDQFSVERPDGSNFTLKIRSTKLEDSAMYFCASSGGYEQYFGPGTRLTVT.

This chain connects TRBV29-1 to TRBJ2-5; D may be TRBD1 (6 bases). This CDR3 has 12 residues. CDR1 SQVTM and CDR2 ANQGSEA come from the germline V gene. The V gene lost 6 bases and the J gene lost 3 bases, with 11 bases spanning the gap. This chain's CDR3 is CSVDGGEETQYF. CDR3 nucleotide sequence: TGCAGCGTCGATGGGGGCGAAGAGACCCAGTACTTC. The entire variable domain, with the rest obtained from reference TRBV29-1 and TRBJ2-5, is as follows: SAVISQKPSRDICQRGTSLTIQCQVDSQVTMMFWYRQQPGQSLTLIATANQGSEATYESGFVIDKFPISRPNLTFSTLTVSNMSPEDSSIYLCSVDGGEETQYFGPGTRLLVL.

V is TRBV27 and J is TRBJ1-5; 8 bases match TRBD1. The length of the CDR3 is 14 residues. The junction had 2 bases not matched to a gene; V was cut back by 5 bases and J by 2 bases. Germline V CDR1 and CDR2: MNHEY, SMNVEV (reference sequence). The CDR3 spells CASSTGQGNQPQHF. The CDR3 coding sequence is TGTGCCAGCAGTACGGGACAGGGCAATCAGCCCCAGCATTTT.

The chain's CDR3 is CASLKDREIGYTF. The DNA for the CDR3 is TGTGCCAGCCTGAAAGACAGGGAAATTGGCTACACCTTC. The chain combines TRBV28 with TRBJ1-2; 7 bases agree with TRBD1. The V gene end was trimmed by 8 bases and the J gene end by 7 bases; junction bases not matched to a gene: 10. Germline V gene sequence: CDR1 MDHEN, CDR2 SYDVKM. The length of the CDR3 is 13 residues.

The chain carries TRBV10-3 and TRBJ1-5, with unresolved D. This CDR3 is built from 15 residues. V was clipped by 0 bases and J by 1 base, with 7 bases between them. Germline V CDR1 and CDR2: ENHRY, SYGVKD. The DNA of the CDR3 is TGTGCCATCAGTGAGTCGGAACTAAGCAATCAGCCCCAGCATTTT. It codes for CAISESELSNQPQHF.

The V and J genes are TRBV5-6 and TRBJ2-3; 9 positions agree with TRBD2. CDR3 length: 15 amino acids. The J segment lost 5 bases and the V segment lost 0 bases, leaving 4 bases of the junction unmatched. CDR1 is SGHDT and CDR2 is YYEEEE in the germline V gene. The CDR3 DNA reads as TGTGCCAGCAGCTTGGTAGCGGGGGTCCGAGATACGCAGTATTTT. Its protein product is CASSLVAGVRDTQYF.

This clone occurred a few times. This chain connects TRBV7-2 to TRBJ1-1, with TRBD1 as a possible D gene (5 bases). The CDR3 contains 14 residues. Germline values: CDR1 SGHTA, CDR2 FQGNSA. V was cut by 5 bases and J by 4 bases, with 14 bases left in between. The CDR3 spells CASSLTAGGTEAFF. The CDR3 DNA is TGTGCCAGCAGCCTGACGGCCGGGGGCACTGAAGCTTTCTTT.

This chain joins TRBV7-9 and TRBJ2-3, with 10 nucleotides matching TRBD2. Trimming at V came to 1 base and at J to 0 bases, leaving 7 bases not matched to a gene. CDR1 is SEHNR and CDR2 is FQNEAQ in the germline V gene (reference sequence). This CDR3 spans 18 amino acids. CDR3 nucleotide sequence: TGTGCCAGCAGCTTAGACGTTCTAGCGGGAGAAAGCACAGATACGCAGTATTTT. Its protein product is CASSLDVLAGESTDTQYF. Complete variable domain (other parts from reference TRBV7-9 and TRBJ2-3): DTGVSQNPRHKITKRGQNVTFRCDPISEHNRLYWYRQTLGQGPEFLTYFQNEAQLEKSRLLSDRFSAERPKGSFSTLEIQRTEQGDSAMYLCASSLDVLAGESTDTQYFGPGTRLTVL.

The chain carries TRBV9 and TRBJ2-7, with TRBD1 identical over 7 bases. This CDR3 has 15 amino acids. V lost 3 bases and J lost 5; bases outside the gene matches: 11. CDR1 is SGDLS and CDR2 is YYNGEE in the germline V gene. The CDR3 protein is CASSAPDRPQDEQYF. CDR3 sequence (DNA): TGTGCCAGCAGCGCCCCGGACAGGCCACAGGACGAGCAGTACTTC.

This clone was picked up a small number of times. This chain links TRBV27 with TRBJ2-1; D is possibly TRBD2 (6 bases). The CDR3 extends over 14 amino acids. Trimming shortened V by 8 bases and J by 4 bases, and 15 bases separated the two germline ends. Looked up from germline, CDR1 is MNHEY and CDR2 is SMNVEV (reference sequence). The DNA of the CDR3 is TGTGCCAGCCAACGGGAGAGTCAGTACAATGAGCAGTTCTTC. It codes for CASQRESQYNEQFF.

CDR3 loop: CASSSLGTAGHF. Written as DNA, the CDR3 is TGTGCCAGCAGTTCACTCGGGACTGCGGGGCATTTT. The rearrangement links TRBV6-5 to TRBJ1-5; D might be TRBD1 (5 bases). Germline loops: CDR1 MNHEY, CDR2 SVGAGI. The CDR3 has 12 residues. Trimming removed 4 bases from V and 15 bases from J, with 16 bases in between.